What follows describes a single TCR beta chain. The data originate from a study of blood T cell repertoires in COVID-19. Across the whole study: Donors in the United States, Italy and Spain gave samples during acute or convalescent COVID-19.

As originally analysed: Amplifying reference gene primers gave estimates of nucleated cell counts. Sequencing was performed with immunoSEQ multiplex PCR; in TCRdb, only in-frame clones are kept and a portion is missing. The D gene and trimming were derived from the DNA, and the V and J assignments and clone size from that table. The table shows hundreds of thousands of clones, with approximately 90% occurring only once. CDR3 length equals 14 residues. Trimming removed 6 bases from V and 5 bases from J, with 16 bases in between. From germline, CDR1 is WNHNN and CDR2 SYGVQD (reference sequence). J is TRBJ1-1 and V is TRBV10-1; D perhaps matches TRBD1 (5 bases). The TCR originated in a woman in her twenties or thirties with acute or convalescent COVID-19. Specimen: peripheral blood. CDR3 bases: TGCGCCAGCAGCGAACGTAGGGGAATTACTGAAGCTTTCTTT. Encoded protein: CASSERRGITEAFF.